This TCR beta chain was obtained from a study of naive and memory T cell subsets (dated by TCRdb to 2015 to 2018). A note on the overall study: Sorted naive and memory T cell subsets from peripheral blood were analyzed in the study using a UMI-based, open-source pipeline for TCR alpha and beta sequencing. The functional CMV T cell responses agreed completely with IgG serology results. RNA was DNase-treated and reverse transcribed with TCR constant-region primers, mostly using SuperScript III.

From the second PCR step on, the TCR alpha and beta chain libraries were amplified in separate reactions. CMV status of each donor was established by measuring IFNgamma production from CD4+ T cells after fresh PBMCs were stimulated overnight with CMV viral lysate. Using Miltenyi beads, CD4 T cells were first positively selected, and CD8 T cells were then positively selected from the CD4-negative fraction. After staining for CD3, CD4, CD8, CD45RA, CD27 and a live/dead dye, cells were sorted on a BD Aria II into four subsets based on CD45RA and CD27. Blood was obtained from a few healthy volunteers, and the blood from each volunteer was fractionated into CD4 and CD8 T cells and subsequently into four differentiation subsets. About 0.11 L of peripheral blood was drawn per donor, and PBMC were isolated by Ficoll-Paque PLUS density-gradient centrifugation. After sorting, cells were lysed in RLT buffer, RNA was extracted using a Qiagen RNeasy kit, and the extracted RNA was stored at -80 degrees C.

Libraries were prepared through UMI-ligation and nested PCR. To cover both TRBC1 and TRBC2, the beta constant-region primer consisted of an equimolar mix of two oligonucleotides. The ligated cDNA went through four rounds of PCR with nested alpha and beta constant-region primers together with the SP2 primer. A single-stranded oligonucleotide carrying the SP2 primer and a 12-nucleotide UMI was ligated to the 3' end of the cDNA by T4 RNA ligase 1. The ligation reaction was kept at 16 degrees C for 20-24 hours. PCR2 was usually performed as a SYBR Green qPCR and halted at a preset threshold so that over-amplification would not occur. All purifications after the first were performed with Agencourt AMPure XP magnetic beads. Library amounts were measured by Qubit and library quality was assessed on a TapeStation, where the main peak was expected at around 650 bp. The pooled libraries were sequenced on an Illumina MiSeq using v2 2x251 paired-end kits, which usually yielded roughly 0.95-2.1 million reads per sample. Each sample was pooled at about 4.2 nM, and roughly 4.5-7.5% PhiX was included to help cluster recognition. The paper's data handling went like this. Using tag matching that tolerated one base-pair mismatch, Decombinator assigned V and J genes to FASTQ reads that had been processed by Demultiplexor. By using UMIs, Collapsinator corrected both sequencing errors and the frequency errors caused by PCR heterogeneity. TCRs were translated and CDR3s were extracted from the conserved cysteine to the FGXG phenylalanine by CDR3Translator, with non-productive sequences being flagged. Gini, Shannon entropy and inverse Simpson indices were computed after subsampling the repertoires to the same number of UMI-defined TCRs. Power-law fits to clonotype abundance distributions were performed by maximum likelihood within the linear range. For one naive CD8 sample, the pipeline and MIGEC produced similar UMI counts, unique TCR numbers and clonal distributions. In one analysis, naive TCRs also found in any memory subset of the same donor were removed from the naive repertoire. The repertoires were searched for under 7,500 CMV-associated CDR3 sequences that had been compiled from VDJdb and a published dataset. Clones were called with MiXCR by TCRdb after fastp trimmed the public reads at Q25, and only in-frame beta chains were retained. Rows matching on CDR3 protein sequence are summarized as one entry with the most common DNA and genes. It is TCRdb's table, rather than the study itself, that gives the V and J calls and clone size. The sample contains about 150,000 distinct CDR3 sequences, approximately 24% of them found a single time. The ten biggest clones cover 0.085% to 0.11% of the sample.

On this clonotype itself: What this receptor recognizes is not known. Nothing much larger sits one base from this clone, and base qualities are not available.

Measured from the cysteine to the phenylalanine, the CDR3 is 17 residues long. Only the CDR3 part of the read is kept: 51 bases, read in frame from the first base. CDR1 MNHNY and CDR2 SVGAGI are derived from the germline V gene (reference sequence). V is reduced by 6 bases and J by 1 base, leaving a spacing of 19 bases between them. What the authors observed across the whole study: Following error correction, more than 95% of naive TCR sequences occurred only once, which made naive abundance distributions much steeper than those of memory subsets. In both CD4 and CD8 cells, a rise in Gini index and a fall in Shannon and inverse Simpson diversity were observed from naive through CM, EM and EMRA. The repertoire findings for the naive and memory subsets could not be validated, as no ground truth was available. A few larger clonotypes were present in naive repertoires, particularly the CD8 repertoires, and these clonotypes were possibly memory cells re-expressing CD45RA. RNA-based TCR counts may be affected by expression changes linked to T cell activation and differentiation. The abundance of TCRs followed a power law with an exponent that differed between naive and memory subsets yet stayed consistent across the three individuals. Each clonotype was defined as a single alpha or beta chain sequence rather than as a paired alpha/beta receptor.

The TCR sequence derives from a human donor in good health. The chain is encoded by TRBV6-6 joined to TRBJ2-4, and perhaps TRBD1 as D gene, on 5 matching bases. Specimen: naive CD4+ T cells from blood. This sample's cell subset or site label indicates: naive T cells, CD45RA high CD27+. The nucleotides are TGTGCCAGCAGCCCCCGATTACGACAGACCGCCAAAAACATTCAGTACTTC. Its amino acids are CASSPRLRQTAKNIQYF.